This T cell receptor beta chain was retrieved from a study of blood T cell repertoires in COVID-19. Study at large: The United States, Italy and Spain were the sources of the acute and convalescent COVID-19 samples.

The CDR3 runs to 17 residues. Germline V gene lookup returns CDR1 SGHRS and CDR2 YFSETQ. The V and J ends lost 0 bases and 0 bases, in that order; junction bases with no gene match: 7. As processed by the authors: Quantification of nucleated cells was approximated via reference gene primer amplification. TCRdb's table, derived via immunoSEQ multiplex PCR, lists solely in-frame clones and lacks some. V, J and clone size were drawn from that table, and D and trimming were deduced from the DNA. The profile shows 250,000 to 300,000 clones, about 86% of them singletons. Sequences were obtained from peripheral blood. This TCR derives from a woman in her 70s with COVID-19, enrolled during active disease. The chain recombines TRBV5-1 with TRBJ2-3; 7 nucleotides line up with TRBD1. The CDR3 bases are TGCGCCAGCAGCTTGGGACAGGGATTTTGGAGCACAGATACGCAGTATTTT. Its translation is CASSLGQGFWSTDTQYF. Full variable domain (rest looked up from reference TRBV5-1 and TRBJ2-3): KAGVTQTPRYLIKTRGQQVTLSCSPISGHRSVSWYQQTPGQGLQFLFEYFSETQRNKGNFPGRFSGRQFSNSRSEMNVSTLELGDSALYLCASSLGQGFWSTDTQYFGPGTRLTVL.